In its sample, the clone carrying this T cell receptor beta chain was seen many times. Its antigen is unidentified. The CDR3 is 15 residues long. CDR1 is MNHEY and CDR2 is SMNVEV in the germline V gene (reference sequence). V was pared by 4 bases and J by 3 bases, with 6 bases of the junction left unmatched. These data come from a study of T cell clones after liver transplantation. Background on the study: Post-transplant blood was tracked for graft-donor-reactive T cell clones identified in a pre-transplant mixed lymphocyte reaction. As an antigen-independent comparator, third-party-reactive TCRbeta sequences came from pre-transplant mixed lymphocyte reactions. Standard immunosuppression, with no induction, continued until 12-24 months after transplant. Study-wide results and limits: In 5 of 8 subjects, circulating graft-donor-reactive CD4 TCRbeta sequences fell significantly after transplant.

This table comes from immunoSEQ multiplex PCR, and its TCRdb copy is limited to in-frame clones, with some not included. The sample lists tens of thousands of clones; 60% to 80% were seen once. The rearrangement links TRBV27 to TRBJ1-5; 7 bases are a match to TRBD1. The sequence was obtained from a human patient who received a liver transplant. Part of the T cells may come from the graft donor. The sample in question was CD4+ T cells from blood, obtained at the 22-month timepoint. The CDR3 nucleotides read TGTGCCAGCAGTTCCGTTGACAGGGACAATCAGCCCCAGCATTTT. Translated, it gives CASSSVDRDNQPQHF.